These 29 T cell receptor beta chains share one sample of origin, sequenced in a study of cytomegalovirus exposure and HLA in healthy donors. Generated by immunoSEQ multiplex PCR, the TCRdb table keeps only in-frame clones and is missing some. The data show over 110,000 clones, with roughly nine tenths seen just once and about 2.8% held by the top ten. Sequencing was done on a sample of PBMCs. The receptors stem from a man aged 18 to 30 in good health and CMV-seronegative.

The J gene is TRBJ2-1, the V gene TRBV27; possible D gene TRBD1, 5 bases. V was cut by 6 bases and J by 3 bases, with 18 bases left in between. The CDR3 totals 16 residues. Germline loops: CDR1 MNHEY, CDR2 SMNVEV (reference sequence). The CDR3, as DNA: TGTGCCAGCAGCCTAGATAGATCAGGGATCTACAATGAGCAGTTCTTC. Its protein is CASSLDRSGIYNEQFF.

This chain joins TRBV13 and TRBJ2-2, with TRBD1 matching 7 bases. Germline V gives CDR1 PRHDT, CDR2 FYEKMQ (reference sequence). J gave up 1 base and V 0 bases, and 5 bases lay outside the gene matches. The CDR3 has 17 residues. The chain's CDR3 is CASSLGVRTGNTGELFF. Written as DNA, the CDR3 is TGTGCCAGCAGCTTAGGAGTGAGGACAGGGAACACCGGGGAGCTGTTTTTT.

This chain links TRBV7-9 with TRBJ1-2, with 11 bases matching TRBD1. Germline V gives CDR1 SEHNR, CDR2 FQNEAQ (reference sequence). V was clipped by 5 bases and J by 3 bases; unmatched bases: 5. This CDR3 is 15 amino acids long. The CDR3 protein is CASSPSDRGHYGYTF. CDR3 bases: TGTGCCAGCAGCCCCTCGGACAGGGGGCACTATGGCTACACCTTC.

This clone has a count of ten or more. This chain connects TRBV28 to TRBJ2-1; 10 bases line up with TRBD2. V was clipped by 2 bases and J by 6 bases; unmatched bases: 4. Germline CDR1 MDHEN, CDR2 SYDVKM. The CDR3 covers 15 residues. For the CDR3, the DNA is TGTGCCAGCAGTTTACTAGCGGGAGATGTCAATGAGCAGTTCTTC. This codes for CASSLLAGDVNEQFF.

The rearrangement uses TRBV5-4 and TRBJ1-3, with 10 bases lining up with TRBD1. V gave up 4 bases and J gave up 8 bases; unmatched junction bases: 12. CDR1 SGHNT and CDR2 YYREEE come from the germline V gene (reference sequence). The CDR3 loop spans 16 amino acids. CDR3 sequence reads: CASSPGQGSGEDTIYF. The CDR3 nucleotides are TGTGCCAGCAGCCCGGGACAGGGGAGCGGTGAAGACACCATATATTTT.

The CDR3 spells CASGTGSNQPQHF. CDR3 in DNA: TGTGCCAGCGGGACAGGGAGCAATCAGCCCCAGCATTTT. The rearrangement joins TRBV28 to TRBJ1-5, with 9 bases identical to TRBD1. CDR1 is MDHEN, CDR2 SYDVKM, per germline. The CDR3 runs 13 residues. J gave up 1 base and V 8 bases, and 0 bases lay outside the gene matches.

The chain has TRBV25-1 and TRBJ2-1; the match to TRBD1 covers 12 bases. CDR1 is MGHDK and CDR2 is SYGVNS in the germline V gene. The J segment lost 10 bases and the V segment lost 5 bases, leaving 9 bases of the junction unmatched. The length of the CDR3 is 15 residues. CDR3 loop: CASSSGQGARGEQFF. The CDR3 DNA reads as TGTGCCAGCAGTTCGGGACAGGGGGCGCGGGGCGAGCAGTTCTTC.

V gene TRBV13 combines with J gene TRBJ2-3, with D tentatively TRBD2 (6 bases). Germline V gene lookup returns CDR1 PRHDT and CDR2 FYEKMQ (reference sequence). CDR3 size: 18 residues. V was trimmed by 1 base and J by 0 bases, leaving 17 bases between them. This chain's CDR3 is CASSLETGELSSTDTQYF. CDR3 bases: TGTGCCAGCAGCTTAGAGACGGGAGAGCTTAGTAGCACAGATACGCAGTATTTT.

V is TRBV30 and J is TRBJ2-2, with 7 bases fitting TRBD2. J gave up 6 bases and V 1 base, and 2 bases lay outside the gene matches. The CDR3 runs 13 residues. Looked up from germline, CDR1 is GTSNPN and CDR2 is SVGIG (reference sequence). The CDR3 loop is CAWSETSAGELFF. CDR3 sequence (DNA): TGTGCCTGGAGTGAAACTAGCGCCGGGGAGCTGTTTTTT.

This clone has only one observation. The CDR3 DNA reads as TGTGCCAGCAGTTTATGGGGAGGGGAATCCTACGAGCAGTACTTC. Protein sequence: CASSLWGGESYEQYF. J is TRBJ2-7 and V is TRBV28; TRBD2 agrees at 7 bases. Trimming removed 0 bases from V and 1 base from J; junction bases left unmatched: 3. CDR3 size: 15 residues. Germline V gene data show CDR1 as MDHEN and CDR2 as SYDVKM.

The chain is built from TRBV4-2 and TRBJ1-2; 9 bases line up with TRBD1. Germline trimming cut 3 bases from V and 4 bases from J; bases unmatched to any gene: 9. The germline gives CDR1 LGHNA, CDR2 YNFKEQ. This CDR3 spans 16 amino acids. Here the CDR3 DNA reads TGTGCCAGCAGCCAGGAGACAGGGGGGTATAGCTATGGCTACACCTTC. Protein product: CASSQETGGYSYGYTF.

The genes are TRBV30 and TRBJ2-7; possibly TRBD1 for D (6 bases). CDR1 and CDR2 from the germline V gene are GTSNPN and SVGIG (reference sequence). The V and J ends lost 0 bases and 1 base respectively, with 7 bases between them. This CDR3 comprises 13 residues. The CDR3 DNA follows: TGTGCCTGGAGTGTTACAGGGTCCTACGAGCAGTACTTC. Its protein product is CAWSVTGSYEQYF.

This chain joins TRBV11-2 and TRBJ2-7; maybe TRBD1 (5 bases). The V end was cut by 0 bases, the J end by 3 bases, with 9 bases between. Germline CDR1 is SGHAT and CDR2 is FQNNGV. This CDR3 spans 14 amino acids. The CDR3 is CASSLEAGFYEQYF. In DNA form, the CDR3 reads TGTGCCAGCAGCTTAGAGGCAGGGTTCTACGAGCAGTACTTC.

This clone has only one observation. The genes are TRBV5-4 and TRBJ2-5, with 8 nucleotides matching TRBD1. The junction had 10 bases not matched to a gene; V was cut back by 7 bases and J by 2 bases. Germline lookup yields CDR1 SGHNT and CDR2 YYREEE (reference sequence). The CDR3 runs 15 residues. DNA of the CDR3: TGTGCCAGCGAGGACCGAGACAGGGGTCAAGAGACCCAGTACTTC. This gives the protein CASEDRDRGQETQYF. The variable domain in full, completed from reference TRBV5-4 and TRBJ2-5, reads ETGVTQSPTHLIKTRGQQVTLRCSSQSGHNTVSWYQQALGQGPQFIFQYYREEENGRGNFPPRFSGLQFPNYSSELNVNALELDDSALYLCASEDRDRGQETQYFGPGTRLLVL.

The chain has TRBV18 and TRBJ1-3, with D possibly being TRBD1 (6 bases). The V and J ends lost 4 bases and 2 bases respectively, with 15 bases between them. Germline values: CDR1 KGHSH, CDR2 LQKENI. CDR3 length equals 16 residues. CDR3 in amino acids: CASSRAQGKTGNTIYF. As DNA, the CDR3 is TGTGCCAGCTCACGGGCACAGGGTAAGACTGGAAACACCATATATTTT.

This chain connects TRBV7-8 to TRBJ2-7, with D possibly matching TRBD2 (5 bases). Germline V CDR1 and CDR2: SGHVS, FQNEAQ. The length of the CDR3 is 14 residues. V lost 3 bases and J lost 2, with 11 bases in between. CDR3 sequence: CASSFQRNTYEQYF. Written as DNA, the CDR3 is TGTGCCAGCAGCTTCCAGCGGAATACCTACGAGCAGTACTTC.

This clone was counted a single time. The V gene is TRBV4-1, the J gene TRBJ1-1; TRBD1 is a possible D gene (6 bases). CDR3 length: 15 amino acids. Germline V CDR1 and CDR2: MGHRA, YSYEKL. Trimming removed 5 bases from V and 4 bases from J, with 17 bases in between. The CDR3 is CASSEGHLLSTEAFF. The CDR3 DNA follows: TGCGCCAGCAGCGAGGGACATCTACTTTCCACTGAAGCTTTCTTT.

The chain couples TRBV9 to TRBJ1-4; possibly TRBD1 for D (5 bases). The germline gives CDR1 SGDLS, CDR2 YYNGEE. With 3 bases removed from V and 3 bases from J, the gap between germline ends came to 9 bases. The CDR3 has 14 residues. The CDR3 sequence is CASSGGDPNEKLFF. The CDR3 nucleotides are TGTGCCAGCAGCGGGGGGGACCCTAATGAAAAACTGTTTTTT.

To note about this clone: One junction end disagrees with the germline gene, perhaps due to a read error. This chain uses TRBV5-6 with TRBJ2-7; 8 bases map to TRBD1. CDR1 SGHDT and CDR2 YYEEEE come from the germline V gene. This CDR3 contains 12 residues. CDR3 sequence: CASSLAQGQALF. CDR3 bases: TGTGCCAGCAGCTTGGCCCAGGGACAGGCCCTTTTC.

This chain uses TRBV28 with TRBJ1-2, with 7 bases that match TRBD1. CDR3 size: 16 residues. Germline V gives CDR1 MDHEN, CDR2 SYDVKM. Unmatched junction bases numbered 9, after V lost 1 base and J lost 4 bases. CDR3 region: CASSLSPGQRSYGYTF. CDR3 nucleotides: TGTGCCAGCAGTTTATCACCGGGACAGAGATCCTATGGCTACACCTTC.

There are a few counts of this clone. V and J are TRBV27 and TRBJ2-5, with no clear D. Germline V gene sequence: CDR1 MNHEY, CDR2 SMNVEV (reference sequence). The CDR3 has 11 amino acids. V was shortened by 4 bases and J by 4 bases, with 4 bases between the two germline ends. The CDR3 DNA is TGTGCCAGCAGTTCAGGAGAGACCCAGTACTTC. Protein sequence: CASSSGETQYF.

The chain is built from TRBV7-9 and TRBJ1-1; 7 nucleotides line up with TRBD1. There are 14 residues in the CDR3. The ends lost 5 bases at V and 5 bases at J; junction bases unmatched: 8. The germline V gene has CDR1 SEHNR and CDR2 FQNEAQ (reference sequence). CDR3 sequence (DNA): TGTGCCAGCAGCCAAGGCAGGGGGAGTACTGAAGCTTTCTTT. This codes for CASSQGRGSTEAFF. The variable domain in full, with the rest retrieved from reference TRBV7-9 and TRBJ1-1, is DTGVSQNPRHKITKRGQNVTFRCDPISEHNRLYWYRQTLGQGPEFLTYFQNEAQLEKSRLLSDRFSAERPKGSFSTLEIQRTEQGDSAMYLCASSQGRGSTEAFFGQGTRLTVV.

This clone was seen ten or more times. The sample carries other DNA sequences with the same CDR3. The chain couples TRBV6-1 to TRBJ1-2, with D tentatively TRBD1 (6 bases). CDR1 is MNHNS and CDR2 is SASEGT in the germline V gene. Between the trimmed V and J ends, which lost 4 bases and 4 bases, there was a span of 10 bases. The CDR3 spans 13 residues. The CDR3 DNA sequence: TGTGCCAGCAGTGCCTCGACAGGCTATGGCTACACCTTC. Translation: CASSASTGYGYTF.

CDR3 protein: CASRTGRGLGSYEQYF. Written as DNA, the CDR3 is TGTGCCAGCAGGACCGGACGGGGGTTGGGTTCCTACGAGCAGTACTTC. The V and J genes are TRBV6-6 and TRBJ2-7; weak D call: TRBD2 (6 bases). Per the germline V gene, CDR1 is MNHNY and CDR2 is SVGAGI (reference sequence). V lost 6 bases and J 1 base, leaving 19 bases between the germline ends. CDR3 length: 16 amino acids.

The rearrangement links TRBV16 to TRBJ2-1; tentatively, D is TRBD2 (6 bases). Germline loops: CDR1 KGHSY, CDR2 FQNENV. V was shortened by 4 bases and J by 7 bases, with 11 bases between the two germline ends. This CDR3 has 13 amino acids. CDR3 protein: CASSLQGGNEQFF. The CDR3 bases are TGTGCCAGCAGCCTCCAGGGAGGAAATGAGCAGTTCTTC.

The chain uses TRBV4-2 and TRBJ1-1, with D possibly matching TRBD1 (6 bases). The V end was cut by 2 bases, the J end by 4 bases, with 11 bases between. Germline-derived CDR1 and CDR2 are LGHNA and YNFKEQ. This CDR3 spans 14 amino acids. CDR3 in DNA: TGTGCCAGCAGCCAACCCACAGGGATCACTGAAGCTTTCTTT. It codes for CASSQPTGITEAFF.

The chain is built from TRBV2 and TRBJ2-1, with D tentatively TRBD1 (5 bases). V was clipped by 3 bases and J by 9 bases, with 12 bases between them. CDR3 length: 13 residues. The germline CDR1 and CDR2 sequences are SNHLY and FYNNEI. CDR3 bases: TGTGCCAGCAGTGACAGGGTTAATATTGAGCAGTTCTTC. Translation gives CASSDRVNIEQFF.

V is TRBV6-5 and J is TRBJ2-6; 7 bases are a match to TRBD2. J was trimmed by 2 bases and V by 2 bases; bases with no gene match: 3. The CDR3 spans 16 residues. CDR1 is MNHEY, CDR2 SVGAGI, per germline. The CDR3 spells CASSYEGGTGANVLTF. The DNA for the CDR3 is TGTGCCAGCAGTTACGAGGGAGGGACTGGGGCCAACGTCCTGACTTTC.

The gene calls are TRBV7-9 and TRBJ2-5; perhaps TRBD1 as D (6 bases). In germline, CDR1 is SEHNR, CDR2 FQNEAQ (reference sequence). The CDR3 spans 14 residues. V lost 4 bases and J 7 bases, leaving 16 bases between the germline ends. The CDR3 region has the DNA TGTGCCAGCAGCTACCGACAGGAGTTTGGGACCCAGTACTTC. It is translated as CASSYRQEFGTQYF.